The 12 T cell receptor beta chains below were found in one sample sequenced in a study of blood T cell repertoires in COVID-19. TCRdb keeps only in-frame clones here, not all; method: immunoSEQ multiplex PCR. The data contain approximately 93,000 clones, over 80% of them singletons. Sequenced sample: peripheral blood. Source of these receptors: a human donor in a cohort sampled during active COVID-19.

The rearrangement uses TRBV18 and TRBJ1-5; unclear D gene. Germline V CDR1 and CDR2: KGHSH, LQKENI. This CDR3 is 13 amino acids long. Trimming left V 2 bases short and J 5 bases short, with 7 bases between. CDR3 amino acids: CASSPGRDQPQHF. DNA for the CDR3: TGTGCCAGCTCACCAGGGAGGGATCAGCCCCAGCATTTT.

This chain joins TRBV4-1 and TRBJ1-4; 8 positions match TRBD1. Germline values: CDR1 MGHRA, CDR2 YSYEKL. V shed 0 bases, J shed 8 bases, and the junction held 11 bases outside the gene matches. This CDR3 region has 17 residues. The CDR3 protein is CASSQDGLGTGGEKLFF. CDR3 bases: TGCGCCAGCAGCCAAGATGGTCTGGGGACAGGCGGCGAAAAACTGTTTTTT.

The J gene is TRBJ1-1, the V gene TRBV29-1, with 12 bases lining up with TRBD1. Germline V gene data show CDR1 as SQVTM and CDR2 as ANQGSEA. The ends lost 5 bases at V and 4 bases at J; junction bases unmatched: 5. The CDR3 is 14 residues long. The CDR3 protein is CSVPGQGAGTEAFF. The CDR3 nucleotides read TGCAGCGTTCCGGGACAGGGGGCCGGCACTGAAGCTTTCTTT.

V and J are TRBV6-5 and TRBJ2-1; 10 nucleotides match TRBD2. V lost 6 bases to trimming and J lost 9 bases; unmatched junction nucleotides: 11. Per the germline V gene, CDR1 is MNHEY and CDR2 is SVGAGI. The length of the CDR3 is 15 residues. The CDR3 reads CASSSRASGSTEQFF. The CDR3, as DNA: TGTGCCAGCAGCTCCCGGGCTAGCGGGAGCACTGAGCAGTTCTTC.

The chain links TRBV28 to TRBJ2-5; D perhaps matches TRBD2 (6 bases). This CDR3 region has 15 residues. The V end lost 5 bases, the J end lost 3 bases, and 16 bases lay between the germline ends. Germline V gene lookup returns CDR1 MDHEN and CDR2 SYDVKM. The CDR3 here is CASSPTRREKETQYF. The DNA of the CDR3 is TGTGCCAGCAGTCCGACTAGGAGAGAAAAAGAGACCCAGTACTTC.

The genes are TRBV3-1 (or the pseudogene TRBV3-2) and TRBJ2-3; a weak D match, TRBD2 (7 bases). Germline lookup yields CDR1 LGHDT and CDR2 YNNKEL (reference sequence). V lost 0 bases and J lost 6, with 19 bases in between. The CDR3 has 17 residues. The chain's CDR3 is CASSQEARGARDDTQYF. Here the CDR3 DNA reads TGTGCCAGCAGCCAAGAGGCCCGGGGGGCCCGTGATGATACGCAGTATTTT.

The chain has TRBV7-9 and TRBJ2-7; D perhaps matches TRBD2 (5 bases). This CDR3 contains 13 residues. Trimming took 3 bases from V and 5 from J, leaving 11 bases between them. The germline gives CDR1 SEHNR, CDR2 FQNEAQ (reference sequence). Here the CDR3 DNA reads TGTGCCAGCAGCTTGGGGAGCCCGGACGAGCAGTACTTC. Its protein is CASSLGSPDEQYF.

The V call is TRBV5-6, the J call TRBJ2-2; 8 bases agree with TRBD2. Germline CDR1 reads SGHDT; CDR2 reads YYEEEE. V lost 4 bases to trimming and J lost 1 base; unmatched junction nucleotides: 6. The CDR3 is made up of 16 amino acids. CDR3 nucleotides: TGTGCCAGCAGCGCTATAGCGGGAATGAACACCGGGGAGCTGTTTTTT. Protein: CASSAIAGMNTGELFF.

The rearrangement uses TRBV19 and TRBJ1-5, with D possibly TRBD1 on 5 matching bases. Germline assignment: CDR1 LNHDA and CDR2 SQIVND (reference sequence). CDR3 length: 14 amino acids. The germline V and J ends were trimmed by 3 bases and 6 bases, with 12 bases remaining between them. The CDR3 nucleotides are TGTGCCAGTAGTATTGTAGGGGCCAGTCAGCCCCAGCATTTT. Translation gives CASSIVGASQPQHF.

The sample holds a few counts of this clone. Here the CDR3 DNA reads TGTGCCAGCACCACCAGCGACCTTGAAGCTTTCTTT. This gives the protein CASTTSDLEAFF. The genes are TRBV6-6 and TRBJ1-1; D is undetermined. The CDR3 runs 12 residues. Germline loops: CDR1 MNHNY, CDR2 SVGAGI (reference sequence). V was trimmed by 7 bases and J by 7 bases, leaving 13 bases between them.

The J gene is TRBJ2-1, the V gene TRBV28, with 8 bases identical to TRBD2. This CDR3 is built from 12 residues. Losses at the gene ends were 5 bases for V and 7 bases for J; bases not matched to a gene: 1. Looked up from germline, CDR1 is MDHEN and CDR2 is SYDVKM. The CDR3 reads CASSPGGNEQFF. For the CDR3, the DNA is TGTGCCAGCAGTCCGGGAGGGAATGAGCAGTTCTTC.

The V and J genes are TRBV19 and TRBJ2-7; TRBD2 matches at 8 bases. This CDR3 has 14 residues. V lost 3 bases, J lost 2 bases, and 3 bases stayed unmatched. CDR1 LNHDA and CDR2 SQIVND come from the germline V gene (reference sequence). The CDR3 reads CASSMAGGPYEQYF. The DNA for the CDR3 is TGTGCCAGTAGTATGGCGGGAGGACCCTACGAGCAGTACTTC.